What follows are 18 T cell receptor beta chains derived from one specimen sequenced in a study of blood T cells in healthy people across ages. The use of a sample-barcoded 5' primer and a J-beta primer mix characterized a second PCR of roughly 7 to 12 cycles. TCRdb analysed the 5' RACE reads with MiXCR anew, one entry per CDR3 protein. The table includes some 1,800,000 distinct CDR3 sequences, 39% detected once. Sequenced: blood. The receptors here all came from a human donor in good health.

The CDR3 nucleotides are TGCGCCAGCAGCTTTGAATGGCCCGGGGACACTGAAGCTTTCTTT. It yields the protein CASSFEWPGDTEAFF. The chain joins TRBV5-1 to TRBJ1-1; D remains unclear. Germline lookup yields CDR1 SGHRS and CDR2 YFSETQ. Trimming cost V 2 bases and J 3 bases, with 14 bases left between them. The CDR3 contains 15 residues.

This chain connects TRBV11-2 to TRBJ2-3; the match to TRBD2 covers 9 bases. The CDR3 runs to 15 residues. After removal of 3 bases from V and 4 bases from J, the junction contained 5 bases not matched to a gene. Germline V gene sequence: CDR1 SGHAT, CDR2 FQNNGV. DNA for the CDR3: TGTGCCAGCAGCTTGCGGGGGGGCGAGTCAGATACGCAGTATTTT. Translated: CASSLRGGESDTQYF. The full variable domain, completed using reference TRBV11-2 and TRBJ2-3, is EAGVAQSPRYKIIEKRQSVAFWCNPISGHATLYWYQQILGQGPKLLIQFQNNGVVDDSQLPKDRFSAERLKGVDSTLKIQPAKLEDSAVYLCASSLRGGESDTQYFGPGTRLTVL.

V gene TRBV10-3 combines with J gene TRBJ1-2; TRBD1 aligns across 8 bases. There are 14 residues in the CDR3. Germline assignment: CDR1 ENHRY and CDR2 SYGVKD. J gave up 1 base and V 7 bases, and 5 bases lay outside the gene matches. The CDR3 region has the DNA TGTGCCATCAATCGGGACAGGCGTAACTATGGCTACACCTTC. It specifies CAINRDRRNYGYTF.

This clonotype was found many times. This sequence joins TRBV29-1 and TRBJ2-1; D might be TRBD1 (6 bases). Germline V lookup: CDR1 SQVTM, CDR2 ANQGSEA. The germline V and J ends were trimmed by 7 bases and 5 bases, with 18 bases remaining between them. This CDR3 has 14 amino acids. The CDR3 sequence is CSAVGTKLHNEQFF. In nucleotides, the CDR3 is TGCAGCGCTGTCGGGACAAAACTTCACAATGAGCAGTTCTTC.

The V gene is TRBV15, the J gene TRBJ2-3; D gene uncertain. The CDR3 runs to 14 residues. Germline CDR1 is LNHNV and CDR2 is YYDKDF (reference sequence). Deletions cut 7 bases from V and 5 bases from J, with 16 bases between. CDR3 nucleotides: TGTGCCACCACCCAAGGTTCTCGAGGAGATACGCAGTATTTT. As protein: CATTQGSRGDTQYF.

The CDR3 spells CASSHEYRRRGYTF. The CDR3 DNA reads TGTGCCAGCAGCCATGAGTATCGGAGGAGGGGCTACACCTTC. The chain is built from TRBV3-1 and TRBJ1-2; no reliable D call. The length of the CDR3 is 14 residues. The germline V and J ends were trimmed by 3 bases and 8 bases, with 16 bases remaining between them. Germline CDR1 reads LGHDT; CDR2 reads YNNKEL (reference sequence).

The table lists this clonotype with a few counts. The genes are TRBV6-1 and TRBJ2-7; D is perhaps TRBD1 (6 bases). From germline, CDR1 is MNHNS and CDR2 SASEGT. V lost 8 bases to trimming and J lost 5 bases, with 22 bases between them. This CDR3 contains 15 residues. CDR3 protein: CASPPGNIHRDEQYF. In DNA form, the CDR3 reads TGTGCCAGCCCTCCCGGAAATATACACAGGGACGAGCAGTACTTC.

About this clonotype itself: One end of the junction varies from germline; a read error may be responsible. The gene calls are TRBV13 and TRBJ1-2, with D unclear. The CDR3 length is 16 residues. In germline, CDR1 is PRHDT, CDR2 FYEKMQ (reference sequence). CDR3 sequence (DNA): TGTGCCTGCAGCCCTGGTCTTAACCGAATTAACTATGGCTACACCTTC. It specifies CACSPGLNRINYGYTF.

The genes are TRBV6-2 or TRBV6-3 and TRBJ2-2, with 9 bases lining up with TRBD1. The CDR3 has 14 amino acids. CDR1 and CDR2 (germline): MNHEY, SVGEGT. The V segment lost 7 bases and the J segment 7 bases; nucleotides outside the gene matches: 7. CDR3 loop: CASIGTGSGGELFF. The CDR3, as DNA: TGTGCCAGCATTGGGACAGGGAGTGGCGGGGAGCTGTTTTTT.

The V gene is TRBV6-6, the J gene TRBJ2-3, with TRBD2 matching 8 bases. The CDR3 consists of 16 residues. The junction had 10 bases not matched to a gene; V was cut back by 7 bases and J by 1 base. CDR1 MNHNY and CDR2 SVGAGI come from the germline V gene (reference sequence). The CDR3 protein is CASTPAGRGGTDTQYF. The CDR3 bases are TGTGCCAGCACCCCGGCGGGGCGGGGGGGCACAGATACGCAGTATTTT.

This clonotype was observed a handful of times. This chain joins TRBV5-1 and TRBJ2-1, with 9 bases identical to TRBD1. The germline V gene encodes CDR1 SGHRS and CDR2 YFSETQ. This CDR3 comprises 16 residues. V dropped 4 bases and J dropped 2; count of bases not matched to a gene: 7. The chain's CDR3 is CASSPTGGIAYNEQFF. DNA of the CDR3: TGCGCCAGCAGCCCCACAGGGGGCATCGCCTACAATGAGCAGTTCTTC. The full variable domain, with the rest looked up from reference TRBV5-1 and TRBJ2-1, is KAGVTQTPRYLIKTRGQQVTLSCSPISGHRSVSWYQQTPGQGLQFLFEYFSETQRNKGNFPGRFSGRQFSNSRSEMNVSTLELGDSALYLCASSPTGGIAYNEQFFGPGTRLTVL.

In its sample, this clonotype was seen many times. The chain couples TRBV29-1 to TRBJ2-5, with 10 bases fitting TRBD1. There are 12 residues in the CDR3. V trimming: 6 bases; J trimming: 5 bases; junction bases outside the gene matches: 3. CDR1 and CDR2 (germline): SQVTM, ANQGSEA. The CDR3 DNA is TGCAGCGTGGACAGGGGGAGGGAGACCCAGTACTTC. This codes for CSVDRGRETQYF.

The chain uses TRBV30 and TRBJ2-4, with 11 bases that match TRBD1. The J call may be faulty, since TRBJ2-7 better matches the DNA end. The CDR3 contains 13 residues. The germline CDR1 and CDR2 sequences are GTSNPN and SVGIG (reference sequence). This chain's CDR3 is CAWGQGAGYEQYF. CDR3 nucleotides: TGTGCCTGGGGACAGGGGGCGGGTTACGAGCAGTACTTC.

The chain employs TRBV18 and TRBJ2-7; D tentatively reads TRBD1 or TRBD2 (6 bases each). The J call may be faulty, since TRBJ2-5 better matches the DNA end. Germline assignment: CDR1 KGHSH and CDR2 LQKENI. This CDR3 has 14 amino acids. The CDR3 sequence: CASSSRRGTETQYF. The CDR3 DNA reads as TGTGCCAGCTCTTCCCGGAGGGGGACAGAGACCCAGTACTTC.

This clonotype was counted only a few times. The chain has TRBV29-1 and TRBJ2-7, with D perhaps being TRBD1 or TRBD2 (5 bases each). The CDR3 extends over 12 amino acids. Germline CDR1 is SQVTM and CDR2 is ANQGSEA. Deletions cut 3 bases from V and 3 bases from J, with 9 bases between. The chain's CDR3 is CSVEGPVYEQYF. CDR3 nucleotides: TGCAGCGTTGAGGGACCGGTCTACGAGCAGTACTTC.

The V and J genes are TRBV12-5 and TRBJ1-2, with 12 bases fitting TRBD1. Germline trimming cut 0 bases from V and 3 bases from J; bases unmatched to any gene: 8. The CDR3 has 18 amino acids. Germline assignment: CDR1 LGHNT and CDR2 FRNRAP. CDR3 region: CASGLVLGQGAGDYGYTF. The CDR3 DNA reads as TGTGCTAGTGGTTTGGTACTGGGACAGGGGGCGGGAGACTATGGCTACACCTTC. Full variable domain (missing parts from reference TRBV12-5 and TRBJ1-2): DARVTQTPRHKVTEMGQEVTMRCQPILGHNTVFWYRQTMMQGLELLAYFRNRAPLDDSGMPKDRFSAEMPDATLATLKIQPSEPRDSAVYFCASGLVLGQGAGDYGYTFGSGTRLTVV.

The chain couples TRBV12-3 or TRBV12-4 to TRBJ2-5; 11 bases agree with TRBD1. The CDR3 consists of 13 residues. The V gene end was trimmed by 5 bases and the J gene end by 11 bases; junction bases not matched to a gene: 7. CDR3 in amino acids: CASSPGTGGPQYF. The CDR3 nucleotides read TGTGCCAGCAGTCCCGGGACAGGGGGACCTCAGTACTTC.

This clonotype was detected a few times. This CDR3 reads CASSSSWQSPEQFF. As DNA, the CDR3 is TGTGCCAGCAGCTCCTCCTGGCAGTCCCCAGAGCAGTTCTTC. The chain has TRBV7-8 and TRBJ2-1; D gene ambiguous. This CDR3 region has 14 residues. Germline V gene lookup returns CDR1 SGHVS and CDR2 FQNEAQ. V was pared by 4 bases and J by 10 bases, with 17 bases between. Supplemented by reference TRBV7-8 and TRBJ2-1, the full variable domain reads GAGVSQSPRYKVAKRGQDVALRCDPISGHVSLFWYQQALGQGPEFLTYFQNEAQLDKSGLPSDRFFAERPEGSVSTLKIQRTQQEDSAVYLCASSSSWQSPEQFFGPGTRLTVL.